The 28 T cell receptor beta chains below come from one sample, sequenced in a study of T cells in Graves' hyperthyroidism and ophthalmopathy. Amplification yielded TCR beta CDR3 regions, with RNA transcripts as the source. The HTBI primer set was used in a first-round RT-PCR of the TCR CDR3. In TCRdb, the multiplex PCR reads were re-called with MiXCR into one record per CDR3 protein. This table holds 600,000 to 650,000 distinct CDR3 sequences, less than 25% found once. Sequencing was done on a sample of blood. The source is a man aged 25 to 40 with Graves' ophthalmopathy.

This clonotype showed up just a few times. The chain combines TRBV27 with TRBJ1-5; 8 bases line up with TRBD1. The CDR3 is made up of 14 amino acids. The ends lost 6 bases at V and 2 bases at J; junction bases unmatched: 3. Per the germline V gene, CDR1 is MNHEY and CDR2 is SMNVEV (reference sequence). The CDR3 loop is CASRTGVGNQPQHF. The CDR3 region has the DNA TGTGCCAGCAGGACAGGGGTCGGCAATCAGCCCCAGCATTTT.

The sample holds a few counts of this clonotype. The chain employs TRBV12-5 and TRBJ2-1; D is perhaps TRBD2 (6 bases). CDR1 LGHNT and CDR2 FRNRAP come from the germline V gene. The CDR3 has 15 amino acids. Trimming pared 5 bases from V and 8 bases from J, leaving 19 bases between. In nucleotides, the CDR3 is TGTGCTAGTGGTCTAGGGGACTCCAGGGAGGATGAGCAGTTCTTC. It codes for CASGLGDSREDEQFF.

This clonotype came up many times. The chain recombines TRBV28 with TRBJ2-7; TRBD1 matches at 8 bases. The CDR3 spans 16 residues. Germline CDR1 is MDHEN and CDR2 is SYDVKM. The V and J ends lost 3 bases and 0 bases, in that order; junction bases with no gene match: 7. This CDR3 reads CASSFGRGQVSYEQYF. The CDR3, as DNA: TGTGCCAGCAGTTTTGGAAGGGGACAGGTCTCCTACGAGCAGTACTTC.

There are many counts of this clonotype. The chain couples TRBV5-1 to TRBJ2-1; no clear D gene. Germline CDR1 SGHRS, CDR2 YFSETQ. This CDR3 comprises 10 residues. V was shortened by 6 bases and J by 9 bases, with 7 bases between the two germline ends. The CDR3 DNA sequence: TGCGCCAGCACCGGCACTGAGCAGTTCTTC. This sequence encodes CASTGTEQFF.

This clonotype was detected many times. The chain employs TRBV11-2 and TRBJ2-1; D gene ambiguous. Trimming removed 1 base at V and 0 bases at J, with 13 bases between. Germline V gene data show CDR1 as SGHAT and CDR2 as FQNNGV. CDR3 size: 17 residues. CDR3 in DNA: TGTGCCAGCAGCTTAGGCTTCACCCTGAGCTCCTACAATGAGCAGTTCTTC. Residues: CASSLGFTLSSYNEQFF.

This clonotype was detected many times. The chain combines TRBV13 with TRBJ2-1, with D tentatively TRBD2 (5 bases). The CDR3 length is 17 residues. V lost 0 bases, J lost 4 bases, and 16 bases lay in between. Germline CDR1 is PRHDT and CDR2 is FYEKMQ (reference sequence). The CDR3 protein is CASSLGPTPPGYNEQFF. Written as DNA, the CDR3 is TGTGCCAGCAGCTTAGGTCCGACCCCTCCGGGATACAATGAGCAGTTCTTC.

The CDR3 bases are TGCAGTGCTAGGGCCCCTAGCGGGAGTCGGAATGAGCAGTTCTTC. As protein: CSARAPSGSRNEQFF. The V gene is TRBV20-1, the J gene TRBJ2-1; 10 bases fit TRBD2. This CDR3 contains 15 residues. From germline, CDR1 is DFQATT and CDR2 SNEGSKA (reference sequence). V lost 3 bases, J lost 7 bases, and 9 bases stayed unmatched.

The chain recombines TRBV6-1 with TRBJ2-1; no reliable D call. V lost 0 bases and J lost 8, with 8 bases in between. Germline V gene lookup returns CDR1 MNHNS and CDR2 SASEGT. The CDR3 sequence is 13 residues long. CDR3 sequence: CASSEAPRYEQFF. CDR3 nucleotides: TGTGCCAGCAGTGAAGCGCCACGCTATGAGCAGTTCTTC.

The chain carries TRBV20-1 and TRBJ1-4; no firm D call. Between the trimmed V and J ends, which lost 3 bases and 4 bases, there was a span of 6 bases. The CDR3 consists of 12 residues. Germline V lookup: CDR1 DFQATT, CDR2 SNEGSKA (reference sequence). The CDR3 here is CSARRDNEKLFF. The CDR3 bases are TGCAGTGCTAGGCGGGATAATGAAAAACTGTTTTTT.

Turning to this clonotype: The junction and the germline gene differ at one end; a read error may be behind it. The J gene is TRBJ2-7, the V gene TRBV7-7; 7 nucleotides line up with TRBD1. The germline V gene encodes CDR1 SSHAT and CDR2 FNYEAQ (reference sequence). The CDR3 has 13 residues. CDR3 residues: CASSFDRDYEQYF. Written as DNA, the CDR3 is TGTGCTAGCAGCTTCGACAGGGACTACGAGCAGTACTTC. Together with reference TRBV7-7 and TRBJ2-7, the CDR3 gives the full variable domain: GAGVSQSPRYKVTKRGQDVTLRCDPISSHATLYWYQQALGQGPEFLTYFNYEAQPDKSGLPSDRFSAERPEGSISTLTIQRTEQRDSAMYRCASSFDRDYEQYFGPGTRLTVT.

About this clonotype itself: The junction differs from germline at one of its ends, possibly a read error. The chain employs TRBV7-8 and TRBJ2-3; 9 positions match TRBD1. Per the germline V gene, CDR1 is SGHVS and CDR2 is FQNEAQ. The CDR3 is 16 residues long. This CDR3 is CASSLGLGTGTDTRYF. Written as DNA, the CDR3 is TGTGCCAGCAGCTTAGGGCTAGGGACAGGGACAGATACGCGGTATTTT. The full variable domain, its missing parts supplied by reference TRBV7-8 and TRBJ2-3, is GAGVSQSPRYKVAKRGQDVALRCDPISGHVSLFWYQQALGQGPEFLTYFQNEAQLDKSGLPSDRFFAERPEGSVSTLKIQRTQQEDSAVYLCASSLGLGTGTDTRYFGPGTRLTVL.

This clonotype has just a few counts. This rearrangement joins TRBV6-1 to TRBJ2-5; D might be TRBD1 (5 bases). This CDR3 is 16 amino acids long. Trimming cost V 11 bases and J 5 bases, with 27 bases left between them. Germline CDR1 is MNHNS and CDR2 is SASEGT. The CDR3 reads CASSPEAGLGGETQYF. The CDR3 DNA sequence: TGTGCCTCCTCCCCCGAGGCAGGGCTGGGTGGGGAGACCCAGTACTTC.

This clonotype occurred a few times. This rearrangement joins TRBV25-1 to TRBJ2-3; D is undetermined. CDR3 length: 16 residues. CDR1 MGHDK and CDR2 SYGVNS come from the germline V gene. Trimming pared 6 bases from V and 1 base from J, leaving 17 bases between. The CDR3 region is CASSLGSSPGTDTQYF. The CDR3 nucleotides read TGTGCCAGCAGCCTAGGTTCCAGCCCAGGCACAGATACGCAGTATTTT.

This clonotype was seen at least ten times. V gene TRBV20-1 combines with J gene TRBJ1-5, with D possibly matching TRBD1 (5 bases). The germline CDR1 and CDR2 sequences are DFQATT and SNEGSKA (reference sequence). The CDR3 is 13 residues long. V dropped 1 base and J dropped 6 bases, with 10 bases sitting between them. The chain's CDR3 is CSARVAGIQPQHF. As DNA, the CDR3 is TGCAGTGCTAGAGTTGCAGGGATTCAGCCCCAGCATTTT.

The V call is TRBV4-1, the J call TRBJ1-4, with D hard to call. The CDR3 loop spans 15 amino acids. From germline, CDR1 is MGHRA and CDR2 YSYEKL. V was clipped by 0 bases and J by 7 bases, with 12 bases between them. CDR3 DNA sequence: TGCGCCAGCAGCCAAGAACCGGATTTGGGTGAAAAACTGTTTTTT. Amino acid sequence: CASSQEPDLGEKLFF.

There are a few counts of this clonotype. Given a much more abundant clone one base away, this may be a read error. V and J are TRBV18 and TRBJ2-7, with D maybe TRBD1 (5 bases). V lost 5 bases and J lost 2, with 25 bases in between. The CDR3 has 18 amino acids. The germline V gene has CDR1 KGHSH and CDR2 LQKENI. The CDR3 reads CASSARSHESAGTYEQYF. The CDR3 region has the DNA TGTGCCAGCTCAGCGCGTTCCCACGAATCTGCAGGGACCTACGAGCAGTACTTC.

This clonotype turned up a few times. The rearrangement uses TRBV3-1 and TRBJ2-7; 7 bases align to TRBD2. Unmatched junction bases numbered 11, after V lost 4 bases and J lost 2 bases. The CDR3 is 16 amino acids. Germline assignment: CDR1 LGHDT and CDR2 YNNKEL (reference sequence). The CDR3 spells CASSPKGRAKTYEQYF. DNA for the CDR3: TGTGCCAGCAGCCCTAAGGGGAGGGCCAAAACCTACGAGCAGTACTTC.

The sample holds a few counts of this clonotype. The gene calls are TRBV20-1 and TRBJ2-3; D remains ambiguous. The CDR3 loop spans 15 amino acids. The germline gives CDR1 DFQATT, CDR2 SNEGSKA (reference sequence). Trimming removed 0 bases at V and 0 bases at J, with 10 bases between. This CDR3 reads CSARDSGRSTDTQYF. CDR3 in DNA: TGCAGTGCTAGAGATAGTGGACGGAGCACAGATACGCAGTATTTT.

Ten or more counts support this clonotype. The V and J genes are TRBV3-1 and TRBJ1-1, with D maybe TRBD1 (5 bases). This CDR3 has 15 residues. Germline V CDR1 and CDR2: LGHDT, YNNKEL (reference sequence). V was shortened by 4 bases and J by 1 base, with 13 bases between the two germline ends. The CDR3 spells CASSPVGAANTEAFF. The CDR3 coding sequence is TGTGCCAGCAGCCCAGTTGGGGCCGCGAACACTGAAGCTTTCTTT.

This chain connects TRBV7-2 to TRBJ2-1; TRBD1 aligns across 8 bases. From germline, CDR1 is SGHTA and CDR2 FQGNSA. The length of the CDR3 is 14 residues. The trim removed 5 bases at V and 10 bases at J, leaving 10 bases unmatched. CDR3 loop: CASSQGQASGEQFF. The CDR3 region has the DNA TGTGCCAGCAGCCAGGGACAGGCCAGTGGGGAGCAGTTCTTC.

J is TRBJ2-2 and V is TRBV30, with 7 nucleotides matching TRBD2. Germline trimming cut 0 bases from V and 7 bases from J; bases unmatched to any gene: 8. Germline loops: CDR1 GTSNPN, CDR2 SVGIG (reference sequence). The CDR3 is 15 amino acids. Here the CDR3 DNA reads TGTGCCTGGAGTGTAGGGACTACGGAAATCGGGGAGCTGTTTTTT. Protein: CAWSVGTTEIGELFF.

V is TRBV19 and J is TRBJ2-1; 10 nucleotides line up with TRBD2. Germline V gene lookup returns CDR1 LNHDA and CDR2 SQIVND (reference sequence). The CDR3 is made up of 15 amino acids. The trim removed 7 bases at V and 4 bases at J, leaving 7 bases unmatched. CDR3: CASTPGLADYNEQFF. The CDR3 DNA reads TGTGCCAGTACCCCTGGACTAGCGGATTACAATGAGCAGTTCTTC.

In this sample, this clonotype turned up a few times. The chain has TRBV18 and TRBJ1-3; the D gene is possibly TRBD1 (6 bases). This CDR3 is 15 amino acids long. Germline CDR1 and CDR2: KGHSH and LQKENI. V lost 4 bases and J lost 1, with 11 bases in between. CDR3 in amino acids: CASSHNRASGNTIYF. The CDR3, as DNA: TGTGCCAGCTCACATAACAGGGCGTCTGGAAACACCATATATTTT.

This rearrangement joins TRBV3-1 to TRBJ1-5; 10 bases match TRBD1. In germline, CDR1 is LGHDT, CDR2 YNNKEL (reference sequence). V trimming: 0 bases; J trimming: 4 bases; junction bases outside the gene matches: 9. This CDR3 is 18 amino acids long. This CDR3 is CASSQDPEDRGINQPQHF. The CDR3 DNA is TGTGCCAGCAGCCAAGACCCTGAGGACAGGGGGATTAATCAGCCCCAGCATTTT.

This clonotype was counted at least ten times. V and J are TRBV30 and TRBJ2-1; D is uncertain. V lost 3 bases, J lost 6 bases, and 6 bases lay in between. CDR3 length: 11 residues. Germline CDR1 and CDR2: GTSNPN and SVGIG (reference sequence). The CDR3 sequence: CAWRLVNEQFF. The CDR3 DNA follows: TGTGCCTGGAGGCTGGTCAATGAGCAGTTCTTC.

This clonotype was observed a few times. The rearrangement joins TRBV20-1 to TRBJ2-5; 12 positions agree with TRBD2. This CDR3 has 16 amino acids. J lost 5 bases, V lost 3 bases, and 10 bases had no gene match. Germline lookup yields CDR1 DFQATT and CDR2 SNEGSKA (reference sequence). CDR3 sequence (DNA): TGCAGTGCTAGTGGGCCTAGCGGGAGGGCAGGGGAGACCCAGTACTTC. It codes for CSASGPSGRAGETQYF.

This clonotype turned up a few times. The V and J genes are TRBV19 and TRBJ2-7; 12 nucleotides match TRBD2. The germline V gene has CDR1 LNHDA and CDR2 SQIVND (reference sequence). The CDR3 spans 15 residues. Losses at the gene ends were 10 bases for V and 1 base for J; bases not matched to a gene: 8. The CDR3 DNA reads TGTGCCACTTCCCTGGGGACTAGCGGGTCCTACGAGCAGTACTTC. Translated, it gives CATSLGTSGSYEQYF.

This sequence joins TRBV28 and TRBJ2-5; no firm D call. Trimming shortened V by 6 bases and J by 2 bases, and 13 bases separated the two germline ends. The V gene's germline CDR1 is MDHEN and CDR2 SYDVKM. The CDR3 extends over 14 amino acids. The CDR3 DNA is TGTGCCAGCAGACGGTCACCCGGGCAAGAGACCCAGTACTTC. Its protein product is CASRRSPGQETQYF.